Listed below are T cell receptor beta chains from one sample, sequenced in a study of cytomegalovirus exposure and HLA in healthy donors. Clones were read by immunoSEQ multiplex PCR, and TCRdb kept only the in-frame ones, dropping some. Of about 150,000 clones in the sample, around 80% are singletons; the top ten hold 1%. Sequencing input: PBMCs. The receptors shown here come from a woman in her fifties or sixties in good health and CMV-seropositive. Each CDR3 is given without its conserved first and last residue. Part of the rows lack a size; the others show once, few, many or a class for expanded clones.

TRBV7-9	.	TRBJ2-3	ASRQRQSISTDTQY
TRBV19	.	TRBJ2-5	ASTSGGTQY
TRBV7-8	.	TRBJ2-7	ASTPQRRPGKYEQY
TRBV18	.	TRBJ2-7	ASSTGAPSSYEQY
TRBV5-1	.	TRBJ2-5	ASSTGGGETQY
TRBV29-1	.	TRBJ2-5	SVSDRGLSKTQY
TRBV28	.	TRBJ1-2	ASSLGQGAYGYT
TRBV9	.	TRBJ1-1	ASSVGTTGFGWTEAF
TRBV18	.	TRBJ2-2	ASSLPGTRNTGELF
TRBV4-1	few	TRBJ2-1	ASSQVPLTSGGNNEQF
TRBV28	once	TRBJ2-5	ASSLLRDRGETQY
TRBV6-6	once	TRBJ2-3	ASSYYGDTQY
TRBV29-1	.	TRBJ2-5	SVEDLARETQY
TRBV7-9	.	TRBJ1-2	SSGGGLDGYT
TRBV7-8	.	TRBJ1-2	ASSLGGGQLYGYT
TRBV5-1	.	TRBJ1-6	ASSITGGPGARTPLH
TRBV7-2	few	TRBJ2-2	ASSQAGGTGELF
TRBV7-3	.	TRBJ2-3	ASSPLLAGISDTQY
TRBV4-3	once	TRBJ2-1	ASSPRSSGGDYNEQF
TRBV7-9	.	TRBJ1-2	SVRELTNYGYT
TRBV7-9	.	TRBJ2-1	SSSDNPGVSYNEQF